A selection of T cell receptor beta chains follows, all from one sample in a study of T cell responses to AZD1222 COVID-19 vaccine. Measured with immunoSEQ multiplex PCR; TCRdb has only the in-frame clones, and not every one. Among about 120,000 clones, 85% to 95% were seen once, and the ten largest hold under 3.5%. The sample was peripheral blood, taken on day 0 of AZD1222 vaccination. These receptors all stem from an adult in good health. Both conserved end residues are trimmed from each CDR3. Size values are once, few and many counts, or a class for expanded clones, and some rows have none.

size,V,J,CDR3
-,TRBV6-6,TRBJ1-2,ASSPGSNYGYT
-,TRBV9,TRBJ1-3,ASSVALQGASGNTIY
-,TRBV6-4,TRBJ2-3,ATSRGGTDTQY
-,TRBV6-4,TRBJ2-2,ATGLGADTGELF
-,TRBV30,TRBJ1-1,AWSHHQHNAEAF
-,TRBV29-1,TRBJ1-2,SVTRPLSNGYT
once,TRBV5-4,TRBJ2-2,ASSLVEAGELF
-,TRBV7-9,TRBJ2-7,ASSRPSGRGDEQY
-,TRBV6-6,TRBJ1-5,ASSLERSQPQH
-,TRBV28,TRBJ2-1,ASSLNGDEQF
-,TRBV12-3/TRBV12-4,TRBJ1-2,ASSEDRGGGYT
-,TRBV2,TRBJ1-1,ASRAGFTEAF
-,TRBV28,TRBJ1-2,ASRTGFMRRPGYT
-,TRBV10-1,TRBJ2-2,ASSESGTGRTGELF
-,TRBV18,TRBJ1-6,ASSSIPHLGQGNSPLH
few,TRBV6-4,TRBJ2-3,ASSLLSGGSTDTQY
-,TRBV19,TRBJ2-7,ASSISGGAYEQY
-,TRBV2,TRBJ2-7,ASSEYSYEQY
-,TRBV20-1,TRBJ1-2,SAQRGDGYT
-,TRBV7-3,TRBJ2-3,ASSTPTSGRTDTQY
-,TRBV28,TRBJ1-1,ASSFTRVGTEAF
-,TRBV28,TRBJ1-3,ASNVGNTIY
-,TRBV4-2,TRBJ2-1,ASSAGGGYNEQF
-,TRBV4-2,TRBJ1-1,ASRLNTEAF
-,TRBV3-1/TRBV3-2,TRBJ2-2,ASSQAKTSGRGGELF
-,TRBV14,TRBJ1-1,ASSQVNGYTEAF
-,TRBV5-1,TRBJ2-5,ASSFIAGFQETQY
-,TRBV6-5,TRBJ1-1,ASSSQANTEAF
-,TRBV27,TRBJ1-1,ASSLYGGGNTEAF
-,TRBV28,TRBJ2-5,ASSPTGLRDQY
-,TRBV21-1,TRBJ2-4,ASISGGTGTSYHLNIQY
-,TRBV27,TRBJ2-2,ASSFRGGNTGELF
-,TRBV28,TRBJ2-5,ASSLSGGQETQY
-,TRBV7-9,TRBJ1-2,ASSPEETGIDYGYT
-,TRBV20-1,TRBJ2-7,SANRDPEQY
-,TRBV3-1/TRBV3-2,TRBJ1-4,ASSPRTGGNEKLF
-,TRBV30,TRBJ1-1,AWAGDRLAF
-,TRBV24-1,TRBJ1-2,ATSGGFGYT